Each of the 6 T cell receptor beta chains below was sequenced from the same sample in a study of cytomegalovirus exposure and HLA in healthy donors. The PCR ran on 60 Vbeta and 13 Jbeta primers. Here immunoSEQ multiplex PCR was the method, and the copy in TCRdb shows in-frame clones only, minus some. The sample carries about 44,000 clones, about 90% recorded once. The sequenced sample was PBMCs. These receptors all come from a woman between 35 and 50 years old in good health and CMV-seropositive.

The J gene is TRBJ2-7, the V gene TRBV18; D may be TRBD1 (6 bases). CDR1 is KGHSH and CDR2 is LQKENI in the germline V gene. This CDR3 region has 15 residues. Trimming removed 3 bases at V and 2 bases at J, with 14 bases between. Here the CDR3 DNA reads TGTGCCAGCTCACCCGGGGTTACAGGGCCCTACGAGCAGTACTTC. It translates to CASSPGVTGPYEQYF. Variable domain in full (rest from reference TRBV18 and TRBJ2-7): NAGVMQNPRHLVRRRGQEARLRCSPMKGHSHVYWYRQLPEEGLKFMVYLQKENIIDESGMPKERFSAEFPKEGPSILRIQQVVRGDSAAYFCASSPGVTGPYEQYFGPGTRLTVT.

The chain recombines TRBV15 with TRBJ2-1, with 16 bases matching TRBD2. Germline CDR1 LNHNV, CDR2 YYDKDF (reference sequence). With 4 bases clipped from V and 1 base from J, the junction kept 4 bases outside the gene matches. This CDR3 has 18 residues. Here the CDR3 reads CATSTGLAGGWSYNEQFF. Here the CDR3 DNA reads TGTGCCACCAGCACGGGACTAGCGGGAGGGTGGTCCTACAATGAGCAGTTCTTC.

J is TRBJ1-2 and V is TRBV19; no definite D call. Germline assignment: CDR1 LNHDA and CDR2 SQIVND (reference sequence). Trimming shortened V by 8 bases and J by 8 bases, and 21 bases separated the two germline ends. This CDR3 is 14 amino acids long. As DNA, the CDR3 is TGTGCCAGTGAAGATACCGGGAAATTAGGAGGCTACACCTTC. Translated, it gives CASEDTGKLGGYTF.

The chain is built from TRBV6-1 and TRBJ1-1; possible D gene TRBD1, 6 bases. Trimming left V 5 bases short and J 11 bases short, with 18 bases between. The CDR3 has 13 residues. CDR1 and CDR2 from the germline V gene are MNHNS and SASEGT. CDR3 loop: CASSFDRLVGAFF. The CDR3, as DNA: TGTGCCAGCAGTTTCGACAGGCTCGTTGGGGCTTTCTTT.

The chain employs TRBV21-1 and TRBJ2-2; TRBD2 is the table's D call and was not checked against the DNA. TRBV21-1 is flagged as a pseudogene. This CDR3 has 11 residues. The CDR3 loop reads CARGGAGELFF. For the CDR3, the DNA is TGTGCACGTGGGGGGGCCGGGGAGCTGTTTTTT.

The V and J genes are TRBV7-3 and TRBJ2-2; tentative D call: TRBD1 (6 bases). CDR3 length: 15 amino acids. CDR1 SGHTA and CDR2 FQGTGA come from the germline V gene. Trimming removed 2 bases from V and 6 bases from J, with 13 bases in between. CDR3 nucleotides: TGTGCCAGCAGCTTACGAGGGGGTAGATCCGGGGAGCTGTTTTTT. This encodes CASSLRGGRSGELFF. Drawing the rest from reference TRBV7-3 and TRBJ2-2, the complete variable domain is GAGVSQTPSNKVTEKGKYVELRCDPISGHTALYWYRQSLGQGPEFLIYFQGTGAADDSGLPNDRFFAVRPEGSVSTLKIQRTERGDSAVYLCASSLRGGRSGELFFGEGSRLTVL.